These T cell receptor beta chains were read from a single sample in a study of T cell changes during pregnancy in multiple sclerosis. TCRdb keeps only in-frame clones here, not all; method: immunoSEQ multiplex PCR. The sample records about 50,000 clones, approximately 91% being singletons. The sequenced sample was CD8+ T cells from peripheral blood mononuclear cells, obtained after pregnancy. The source of these receptors is a female donor with multiple sclerosis, enrolled in a pregnancy study. CDR3s leave out the opening cysteine and the closing phenylalanine or tryptophan.

TRBV6-6 ATQQGLNEQY
TRBV7-3 ASSPSRGPRETQY
TRBV6-6 ASSPVANYGYT
TRBV6-5 ASSYEAGGNVLT
TRBV14 ASSQYRRGGNNEQF
TRBV9 ASSPSTGGITGELF
TRBV18 ASSPQVASDYSNQPQH
TRBV30 AWVGSGANVLT
TRBV19 ASSTDRGSYNEQF
TRBV9 ASSVFGAAFNYGYT
TRBV6-1 ASSEWTGGQETQY
TRBV7-7 ASRQGAEPQH
TRBV7-6 ASSSVTSGGYNEQF
TRBV7-9 ASSPGGGGLDNEQF
TRBV7-9 ASSLVGSGGYEQY
TRBV6-4 ASIVRGNTGELF
TRBV4-1 ASSQPGNDYGYT
TRBV21-1 ASSLRGIGNGYT
TRBV6-6 ASSYDPRGGETQY
TRBV5-1 ASSVGWQGAEEQY
TRBV7-9 ASISDSSYNSPLH
TRBV11-2 ASRFIGDSASTDTQY
TRBV6-4 ASSPRTGEGYGYT
TRBV19 ASRTSSYNEQF
TRBV5-4 ASSLKSGGHPPISTDTQY
TRBV15 ATSNAGGTEAF